The rows below give T cell receptor beta chains drawn from one sample of a study of blood T cell repertoires in COVID-19. Profiling relied on immunoSEQ multiplex PCR, and the TCRdb table lists in-frame clones only, not all of them. Of about 400,000 clones in the sample, around nine tenths were seen once. Material for sequencing was PBMCs or T cells enriched from blood (not recorded which). Every receptor here comes from a woman aged 25-40 years who had recovered from COVID-19. The CDR3 runs from the conserved cysteine through the conserved F or W. The D gene is left open where the match is weak. Clone size is given for some rows only: seen once, a few or many times, or a class if the clone is expanded.

v_gene,abundance,j_gene,d_gene,CDR3aa,CDR3nt
TRBV11-2,-,TRBJ1-4,TRBD1,CASSKVAQGNEKLFF,TGTGCCAGCAGCAAAGTAGCACAGGGGAATGAAAAACTGTTTTTT
TRBV5-1,-,TRBJ2-7,-,CASSLKAISYEQYF,TGCGCCAGCAGCTTGAAAGCTATCTCCTACGAGCAGTACTTC
TRBV24-1,-,TRBJ2-2,TRBD1,CATSDGPGQGTTGELFF,TGTGCCACCAGTGATGGACCGGGACAGGGTACAACCGGGGAGCTGTTTTTT
TRBV5-8,-,TRBJ1-4,-,CASSLGGRRPGEKLFF,TGTGCCAGCAGCTTGGGGGGGAGGCGACCGGGTGAAAAACTGTTTTTT
TRBV10-3,-,TRBJ1-1,-,CAISESTQGSTEAFF,TGTGCCATCAGTGAGTCGACCCAGGGAAGCACTGAAGCTTTCTTT
TRBV7-9,-,TRBJ1-3,-,CASSPGTPGNTIYF,TGTGCCAGCAGCCCCGGGACACCTGGAAACACCATATATTTT
TRBV6-5,-,TRBJ1-6,-,CAIRTVNSPLHF,TGTGCCATCCGGACAGTAAATTCACCCCTCCACTTT
TRBV4-1,once,TRBJ2-1,TRBD2,CASSQGLAALEQFF,TGCGCCAGCAGCCAAGGACTAGCGGCTCTTGAGCAGTTCTTC
TRBV30,-,TRBJ1-2,-,CAWSATYGYTF,TGTGCCTGGAGTGCGACTTATGGCTACACCTTC
TRBV6-2/TRBV6-3,-,TRBJ1-6,-,CASSLQGEDSPLHF,TGTGCCAGCAGTTTACAAGGAGAGGATTCACCCCTCCACTTT
TRBV24-1,-,TRBJ1-5,-,CATSDPEYPPGPVSTVGDQPQHF,TGTGCCACCAGTGACCCCGAATATCCCCCTGGACCAGTGAGTACAGTGGGAGATCAGCCCCAGCATTTT
TRBV11-1,few,TRBJ2-7,-,CASSSGHLLYEQYF,TGTGCCAGCAGCTCGGGACACCTCCTCTACGAGCAGTACTTC
TRBV4-1,-,TRBJ1-1,-,CASSDRALGRGEAFF,TGCGCCAGCAGCGACCGGGCCCTCGGGAGGGGTGAAGCTTTCTTT
TRBV4-1,-,TRBJ2-5,TRBD2,CASSPLFATSGMYQETQYF,TGCGCCAGCAGCCCACTTTTTGCGACTAGCGGGATGTACCAAGAGACCCAGTACTTC
TRBV5-6,-,TRBJ1-6,-,CASSLIGPINSPLHF,TGTGCCAGCAGCTTGATCGGTCCGATTAATTCACCCCTCCACTTT
TRBV7-2,-,TRBJ1-5,-,CASSLDGTHQPQHF,TGTGCCAGCAGCTTAGACGGTACTCATCAGCCCCAGCATTTT
TRBV4-1,-,TRBJ1-2,-,CASSHQSTDSIYGYTF,TGCGCCAGCAGCCACCAGTCGACGGACTCTATCTATGGCTACACCTTC
TRBV3-1/TRBV3-2,-,TRBJ1-2,-,CASSQEGGSFTF,TGTGCCAGCAGCCAAGAAGGTGGTAGCTTCACCTTC
TRBV5-1,-,TRBJ1-1,TRBD1,CASSGGTGEAFF,TGCGCCAGCAGCGGCGGGACAGGAGAAGCTTTCTTT
TRBV7-9,-,TRBJ2-7,TRBD2,CASSSRGTSGSYTYEQYF,TGTGCCAGCAGCTCTCGCGGGACTAGCGGGAGTTACACCTACGAGCAGTACTTC
TRBV29-1,-,TRBJ1-2,TRBD1,CSVKRDRENGYTF,TGCAGCGTAAAACGGGACAGGGAGAATGGCTACACCTTC
TRBV11-1,-,TRBJ2-1,TRBD1,CASSSPRDRNNNEQFF,TGTGCCAGCAGCTCGCCTCGGGACAGGAATAACAATGAGCAGTTCTTC
TRBV10-3,-,TRBJ2-3,-,CAISARAGAGDTQYF,TGTGCCATCAGTGCAAGGGCGGGTGCCGGGGATACGCAGTATTTT
TRBV18,-,TRBJ2-2,-,CASSLAANTGELFF,TGTGCCAGCTCACTAGCGGCGAACACCGGGGAGCTGTTTTTT
TRBV27,-,TRBJ1-6,TRBD1,CASRRGQTSNSPLHF,TGTGCCAGCAGAAGGGGACAGACCTCCAATTCACCCCTCCACTTT
TRBV30,-,TRBJ2-7,-,CAWEGGSYEQYF,TGTGCCTGGGAGGGGGGGAGCTACGAGCAGTACTTC
TRBV2,-,TRBJ1-5,-,CASSPDRTGQPQHF,TGTGCCAGCAGTCCAGACAGGACGGGGCAGCCCCAGCATTTT
TRBV5-1,-,TRBJ2-2,TRBD1,CASSPGTGRTGELFF,TGCGCCAGCAGCCCAGGGACAGGGCGCACCGGGGAGCTGTTTTTT